The 12 T cell receptor beta chains below were found in one sample sequenced in a study of CD8+ T cells in alopecia areata (dated by TCRdb to between 2017 and 2018). What the treatment or condition label conveys for this sample: oral pan-JAK inhibitor, 5-10 mg twice daily. Libraries were constructed by the immunoSEQ multiplex PCR assay. To provide template for TCR sequencing, every sample had RNA extracted and reverse transcribed into cDNA. TCRdb's version of the immuneACCESS table is confined to in-frame rearrangements and falls short of the full clone set. An unresolved V gene accounts for under half of the shortfall where checked; the remainder is of unknown origin. The sample table records 150,000 to 200,000 clones; roughly 60% of these occur just once. Under 1.5% of the sample rests with the top ten. The source was CD4+ T cells sorted from blood, collected between weeks 49 and 50, from a patient treated with tofacitinib. The receptor source for this set is a human donor with alopecia areata.

This clone was recorded a few times. This sequence joins TRBV15 and TRBJ1-6; possible D gene TRBD1, 5 bases. Germline CDR1 is LNHNV and CDR2 is YYDKDF (reference sequence). The CDR3 has 13 residues. Trimming took 9 bases from V and 9 from J, leaving 15 bases between them. The CDR3 here is CATSEGRSSPLHF. The CDR3, as DNA: TGTGCCACGTCCGAGGGGCGAAGTTCACCCCTCCACTTT.

The CDR3 bases are TGTGCCTGGAGTGTAGGGTATCGATTAACTAGCACAGATACGCAGTATTTT. This sequence encodes CAWSVGYRLTSTDTQYF. The V call is TRBV30, the J call TRBJ2-3; D remains unclear. The ends were cut back, 0 bases at V and 0 bases at J, with 16 bases in the middle. Germline assignment: CDR1 GTSNPN and CDR2 SVGIG (reference sequence). This CDR3 comprises 17 residues.

This clone showed up many times. The chain is built from TRBV9 and TRBJ1-6; no firm D call. V was cut by 0 bases and J by 1 base, with 5 bases left in between. The CDR3 spans 15 residues. Germline values: CDR1 SGDLS, CDR2 YYNGEE. The CDR3 region has the DNA TGTGCCAGCAGCGTAGCTACTTCCTATAATTCACCCCTCCACTTT. Translating it yields CASSVATSYNSPLHF.

The V and J genes are TRBV15 and TRBJ2-5; the D is unclear. Deletions cut 0 bases from V and 4 bases from J, with 6 bases between. This CDR3 has 13 residues. In germline, CDR1 is LNHNV, CDR2 YYDKDF (reference sequence). The CDR3 region is CATSRDLGETQYF. Written as DNA, the CDR3 is TGTGCCACCAGCAGAGATCTCGGAGAGACCCAGTACTTC.

This clone was recorded only once. The rearrangement links TRBV29-1 to TRBJ2-7; tentative D call: TRBD2 (5 bases). The CDR3 extends over 17 amino acids. Germline CDR1 is SQVTM and CDR2 is ANQGSEA. V lost 5 bases, J lost 2 bases, and 25 bases lay in between. The CDR3 region has the DNA TGCAGCGTTTGGGAGCGGACCTTTTTTTATCAGGCCTACGAGCAGTACTTC. Amino acids: CSVWERTFFYQAYEQYF.

This clone was recorded only once. The V gene is TRBV5-4, the J gene TRBJ2-3, with 8 bases aligning to TRBD2. J lost 1 base, V lost 5 bases, and 9 bases had no gene match. In germline, CDR1 is SGHNT, CDR2 YYREEE (reference sequence). This CDR3 is 16 amino acids long. The CDR3 bases are TGTGCCAGCAGTCCGCTCCGGGGGGGTGGCACAGATACGCAGTATTTT. Translation gives CASSPLRGGGTDTQYF.

This clone has more than one count but fewer than ten. The CDR3 is CAISDGGAKNIQYF. CDR3 sequence (DNA): TGTGCCATCAGTGATGGAGGGGCCAAAAACATTCAGTACTTC. This chain uses TRBV10-3 with TRBJ2-4, with a possible D match to TRBD2 (6 bases). Germline assignment: CDR1 ENHRY and CDR2 SYGVKD. V gave up 3 bases and J gave up 1 base, with 7 bases separating them. CDR3 length equals 14 residues.

The CDR3 coding sequence is TGTGCCTGGAGTTTCCGTTCGAGGCAGAACACTGAAGCTTTCTTT. Its protein product is CAWSFRSRQNTEAFF. The rearrangement uses TRBV30 and TRBJ1-1; D is ambiguous. The germline CDR1 and CDR2 sequences are GTSNPN and SVGIG (reference sequence). This CDR3 region has 15 residues. The V end lost 2 bases, the J end lost 1 base, and 14 bases lay between the germline ends.

This clone was seen more than once but under ten times. J is TRBJ2-5 and V is TRBV9; 9 bases fit TRBD2. The CDR3 is 14 residues long. In germline, CDR1 is SGDLS, CDR2 YYNGEE. The junction had 4 bases not matched to a gene; V was cut back by 2 bases and J by 5 bases. The CDR3 region is CASSVVSGGETQYF. CDR3 DNA sequence: TGTGCCAGCAGCGTGGTGAGCGGGGGGGAGACCCAGTACTTC.

This clone has just one count. The chain couples TRBV19 to TRBJ1-2; D is uncertain. Germline lookup yields CDR1 LNHDA and CDR2 SQIVND (reference sequence). The CDR3 extends over 13 amino acids. Trimming removed 0 bases from V and 4 bases from J, with 6 bases in between. In nucleotides, the CDR3 is TGTGCCAGTAGTATAGAGGAAGGCTATGGCTACACCTTC. It is translated as CASSIEEGYGYTF.

V usage is TRBV5-6 and J usage is TRBJ2-2; D is perhaps TRBD1 (6 bases). Per germline, CDR1 SGHDT and CDR2 YYEEEE. The V end lost 1 base, the J end lost 5 bases, and 12 bases lay between the germline ends. The CDR3 is 15 residues long. The CDR3 DNA reads TGTGCCAGCAGCTTGCCCGGAACAGGGACCGGGGAGCTGTTTTTT. Protein product: CASSLPGTGTGELFF.

The genes are TRBV4-1 and TRBJ2-1; 7 bases are shared with TRBD2. Germline loops: CDR1 MGHRA, CDR2 YSYEKL. The CDR3 is made up of 17 amino acids. V lost 0 bases, J lost 0 bases, and 5 bases stayed unmatched. The CDR3: CASSQEGGGSSYNEQFF. The CDR3, as DNA: TGCGCCAGCAGCCAAGAAGGCGGGGGTAGCTCCTACAATGAGCAGTTCTTC.